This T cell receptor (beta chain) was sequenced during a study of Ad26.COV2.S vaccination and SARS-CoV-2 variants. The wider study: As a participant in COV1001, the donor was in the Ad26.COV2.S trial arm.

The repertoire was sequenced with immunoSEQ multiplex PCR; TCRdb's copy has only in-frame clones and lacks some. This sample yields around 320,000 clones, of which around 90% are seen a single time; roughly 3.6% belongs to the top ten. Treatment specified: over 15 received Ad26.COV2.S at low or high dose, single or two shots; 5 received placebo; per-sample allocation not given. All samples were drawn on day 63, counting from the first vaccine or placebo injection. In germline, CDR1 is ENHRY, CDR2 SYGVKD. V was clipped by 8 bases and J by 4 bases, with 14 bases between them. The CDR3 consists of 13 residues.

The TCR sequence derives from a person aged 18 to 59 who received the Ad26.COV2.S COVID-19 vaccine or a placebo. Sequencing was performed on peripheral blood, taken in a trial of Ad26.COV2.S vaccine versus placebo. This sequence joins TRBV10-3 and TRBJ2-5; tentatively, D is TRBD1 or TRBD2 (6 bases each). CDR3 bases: TGTGCCATCGCTTCCCCGGGGGCAGAGACCCAGTACTTC. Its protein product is CAIASPGAETQYF.